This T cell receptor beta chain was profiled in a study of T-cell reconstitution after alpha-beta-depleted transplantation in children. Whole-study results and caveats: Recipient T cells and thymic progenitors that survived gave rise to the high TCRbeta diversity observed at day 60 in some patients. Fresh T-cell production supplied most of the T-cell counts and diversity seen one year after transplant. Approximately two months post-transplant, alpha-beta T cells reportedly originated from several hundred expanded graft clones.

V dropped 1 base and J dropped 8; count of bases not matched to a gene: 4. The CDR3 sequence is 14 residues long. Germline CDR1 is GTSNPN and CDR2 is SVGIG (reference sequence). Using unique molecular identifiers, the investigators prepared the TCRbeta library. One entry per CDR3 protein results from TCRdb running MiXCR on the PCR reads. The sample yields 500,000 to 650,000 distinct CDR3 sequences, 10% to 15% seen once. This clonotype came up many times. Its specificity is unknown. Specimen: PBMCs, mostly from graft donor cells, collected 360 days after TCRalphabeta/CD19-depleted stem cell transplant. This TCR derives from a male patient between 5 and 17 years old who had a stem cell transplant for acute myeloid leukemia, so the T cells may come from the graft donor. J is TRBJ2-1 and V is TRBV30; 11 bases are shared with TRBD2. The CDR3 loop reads CAWSEGLAVHEQFF. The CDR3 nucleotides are TGTGCCTGGAGTGAGGGACTAGCGGTCCATGAGCAGTTCTTC.